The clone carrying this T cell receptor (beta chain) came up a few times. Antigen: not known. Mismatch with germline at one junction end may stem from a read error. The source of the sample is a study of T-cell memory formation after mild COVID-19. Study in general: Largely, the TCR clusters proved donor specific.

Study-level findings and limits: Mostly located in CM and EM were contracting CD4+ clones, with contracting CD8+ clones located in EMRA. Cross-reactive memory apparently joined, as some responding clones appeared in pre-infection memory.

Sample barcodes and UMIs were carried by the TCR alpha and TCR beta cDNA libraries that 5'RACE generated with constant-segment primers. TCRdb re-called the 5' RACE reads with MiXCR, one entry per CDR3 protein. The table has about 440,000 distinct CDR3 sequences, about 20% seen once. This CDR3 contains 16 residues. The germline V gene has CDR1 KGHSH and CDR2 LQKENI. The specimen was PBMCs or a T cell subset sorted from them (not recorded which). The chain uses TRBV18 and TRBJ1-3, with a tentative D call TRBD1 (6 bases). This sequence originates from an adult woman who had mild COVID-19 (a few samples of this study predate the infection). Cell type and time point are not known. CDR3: CDSSSQTGSSGNTIYF. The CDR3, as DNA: TGTGACAGCTCATCTCAGACAGGAAGCTCTGGAAACACCATATATTTT. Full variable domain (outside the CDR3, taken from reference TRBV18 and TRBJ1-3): NAGVMQNPRHLVRRRGQEARLRCSPMKGHSHVYWYRQLPEEGLKFMVYLQKENIIDESGMPKERFSAEFPKEGPSILRIQQVVRGDSAAYFCDSSSQTGSSGNTIYFGEGSWLTVV.